A single sample gave rise to the 25 T cell receptor beta chains below, sequenced in a study of blood T cell repertoires in COVID-19. Profiling relied on immunoSEQ multiplex PCR, and the TCRdb table lists in-frame clones only, not all of them. The sample consists of 210,000 or so clones, 70% to 90% of them appearing once. The sample consisted of PBMCs or T cells enriched from blood (not recorded which). The receptors were gathered from a man aged 25 to 40 who had recovered from COVID-19.

This chain links TRBV25-1 with TRBJ2-7; 7 positions match TRBD1. The germline V gene encodes CDR1 MGHDK and CDR2 SYGVNS. Losses at the gene ends were 8 bases for V and 5 bases for J; bases not matched to a gene: 12. The CDR3 has 14 amino acids. The chain's CDR3 is CASGNPQGNHEQYF. The CDR3 nucleotides read TGTGCCAGCGGCAACCCACAGGGGAACCACGAGCAGTACTTC.

The V call is TRBV3-1 (or the pseudogene TRBV3-2), the J call TRBJ2-1; 10 nucleotides line up with TRBD2. The V gene's germline CDR1 is LGHDT and CDR2 YNNKEL (reference sequence). The CDR3 runs to 17 residues. The ends lost 0 bases at V and 6 bases at J; junction bases unmatched: 8. CDR3 coding DNA: TGTGCCAGCAGCCAAGAAGGGAAAGCGGGAGGGCCCAATGAGCAGTTCTTC. This codes for CASSQEGKAGGPNEQFF.

The V and J genes are TRBV27 and TRBJ2-5, with 11 bases that match TRBD1. The V segment lost 4 bases and the J segment 5 bases; nucleotides outside the gene matches: 6. Germline V lookup: CDR1 MNHEY, CDR2 SMNVEV (reference sequence). The CDR3 consists of 15 residues. Here the CDR3 reads CASSSWTGGLETQYF. CDR3 in DNA: TGTGCCAGCAGTTCCTGGACAGGGGGCTTGGAGACCCAGTACTTC.

The chain carries TRBV3-1 (or the pseudogene TRBV3-2) and TRBJ1-2; TRBD1 matches at 10 bases. With 3 bases clipped from V and 1 base from J, the junction kept 5 bases outside the gene matches. This CDR3 is built from 16 residues. The germline gives CDR1 LGHDT, CDR2 YNNKEL (reference sequence). CDR3 sequence (DNA): TGTGCCAGCAGCCAGGAACGGGACAGGGGTAACTATGGCTACACCTTC. Protein sequence: CASSQERDRGNYGYTF.

This chain connects TRBV5-4 to TRBJ2-7; 7 nucleotides agree with TRBD2. Germline V lookup: CDR1 SGHNT, CDR2 YYREEE (reference sequence). V lost 0 bases, J lost 0 bases, and 6 bases stayed unmatched. The CDR3 loop spans 16 amino acids. CDR3 residues: CASSLGSSGYSYEQYF. The CDR3 DNA follows: TGTGCCAGCAGCTTGGGGTCTAGCGGATACTCCTACGAGCAGTACTTC.

The chain employs TRBV11-2 and TRBJ2-3, with 9 positions matching TRBD1. Germline loops: CDR1 SGHAT, CDR2 FQNNGV. This CDR3 has 15 residues. Trimming at V came to 4 bases and at J to 3 bases, leaving 5 bases not matched to a gene. Here the CDR3 reads CASSSRTGATDTQYF. CDR3 nucleotide sequence: TGTGCCAGCAGCTCCCGGACAGGGGCTACAGATACGCAGTATTTT.

The J gene is TRBJ2-1, the V gene TRBV7-9; TRBD2 might be the D (5 bases). CDR3 length equals 13 residues. V lost 5 bases, J lost 6 bases, and 11 bases lay in between. The germline V gene has CDR1 SEHNR and CDR2 FQNEAQ (reference sequence). As DNA, the CDR3 is TGTGCCAGCAGCCAGACTACCGGCAATGAGCAGTTCTTC. It translates to CASSQTTGNEQFF.

The chain couples TRBV18 to TRBJ2-3; possible D gene TRBD2, 5 bases. This CDR3 is 14 amino acids long. Germline CDR1 is KGHSH and CDR2 is LQKENI. Trimming took 1 base from V and 2 from J, leaving 7 bases between them. The CDR3 loop reads CASSPRRYTDTQYF. DNA for the CDR3: TGTGCCAGCTCACCACGGAGGTACACAGATACGCAGTATTTT.

This chain joins TRBV7-5 and TRBJ1-1; TRBD1 is the table's D call and was not checked against the DNA. TRBV7-5 is noted as a pseudogene. The CDR3 is made up of 14 amino acids. The CDR3 sequence is CVRSLVYRASGAFF. Written as DNA, the CDR3 is TGTGTCAGAAGCTTAGTATACAGGGCGAGCGGAGCTTTCTTT.

V and J are TRBV3-1 (or the pseudogene TRBV3-2) and TRBJ2-2; D is possibly TRBD2 (5 bases). V was pared by 4 bases and J by 4 bases, with 16 bases between. The CDR3 is 16 residues long. The germline V gene has CDR1 LGHDT and CDR2 YNNKEL (reference sequence). CDR3 DNA: TGTGCCAGCAGCCTCACCCGACGAGCGGCCACCGGGGAGCTGTTTTTT. Amino acids: CASSLTRRAATGELFF.

This clone appeared once. This same CDR3 is encoded by further DNA sequences in the sample. The chain joins TRBV18 to TRBJ1-5; 10 positions agree with TRBD1. This CDR3 region has 14 residues. Germline lookup yields CDR1 KGHSH and CDR2 LQKENI. V shed 6 bases and J 5 bases; nucleotides not matched to a gene: 4. CDR3 sequence reads: CASSPGTGDQPQHF. For the CDR3, the DNA is TGTGCCAGCTCTCCTGGGACAGGGGATCAGCCCCAGCATTTT.

The V call is TRBV9, the J call TRBJ2-2; maybe TRBD1 (6 bases). The CDR3 consists of 16 residues. CDR1 is SGDLS, CDR2 YYNGEE, per germline. V lost 3 bases to trimming and J lost 5 bases, with 17 bases between them. This chain's CDR3 is CASSAGHGRGTGELFF. CDR3 nucleotides: TGTGCCAGCAGCGCAGGACACGGAAGGGGGACCGGGGAGCTGTTTTTT.

This chain uses TRBV19 with TRBJ1-1; 8 nucleotides align to TRBD1. V trimming: 3 bases; J trimming: 1 base; junction bases outside the gene matches: 4. The V gene's germline CDR1 is LNHDA and CDR2 SQIVND (reference sequence). CDR3 length: 15 amino acids. The DNA for the CDR3 is TGTGCCAGTAGTATCCCCGGGACAGGGAACACTGAAGCTTTCTTT. Amino acid sequence: CASSIPGTGNTEAFF.

This sequence joins TRBV19 and TRBJ2-4, with 9 bases that match TRBD2. V was clipped by 7 bases and J by 0 bases; unmatched bases: 4. Per the germline V gene, CDR1 is LNHDA and CDR2 is SQIVND (reference sequence). CDR3 size: 15 residues. CDR3 sequence: CASTAGGTAKNIQYF. The DNA for the CDR3 is TGTGCCAGTACCGCGGGGGGGACAGCCAAAAACATTCAGTACTTC.

The rearrangement links TRBV5-4 to TRBJ2-7, with 8 positions matching TRBD1. The CDR3 loop spans 15 amino acids. J gave up 5 bases and V 0 bases, and 7 bases lay outside the gene matches. From germline, CDR1 is SGHNT and CDR2 YYREEE (reference sequence). The CDR3 loop reads CASSLANQGANEQYF. Written as DNA, the CDR3 is TGTGCCAGCAGCTTGGCCAATCAGGGGGCAAACGAGCAGTACTTC.

V gene TRBV2 combines with J gene TRBJ1-5; 8 bases are shared with TRBD1. Germline CDR1 and CDR2: SNHLY and FYNNEI. With 5 bases clipped from V and 6 bases from J, the junction kept 9 bases outside the gene matches. The CDR3 is 15 residues long. The CDR3 DNA follows: TGTGCCAGCAGTACCACAGGGGGGCGTCTTCAGCCCCAGCATTTT. Its protein product is CASSTTGGRLQPQHF.

The gene calls are TRBV5-1 and TRBJ1-1; TRBD1 might be the D (6 bases). With 5 bases removed from V and 6 bases from J, the gap between germline ends came to 17 bases. This CDR3 has 14 amino acids. Germline values: CDR1 SGHRS, CDR2 YFSETQ. The CDR3 protein is CASRELQGIPEAFF. The CDR3 nucleotides are TGCGCCAGCAGGGAGTTACAGGGAATCCCTGAAGCTTTCTTT.

Notes on this clone: Other DNA sequences in the same sample also yield this CDR3. This chain connects TRBV9 to TRBJ2-3; 7 bases map to TRBD1. This CDR3 has 12 residues. Germline V lookup: CDR1 SGDLS, CDR2 YYNGEE. V dropped 3 bases and J dropped 6; count of bases not matched to a gene: 1. The CDR3 region is CASSAQGDTQYF. CDR3 sequence (DNA): TGTGCCAGCAGCGCACAGGGGGATACGCAGTATTTT.

This sequence joins TRBV7-9 and TRBJ2-6; the D gene is possibly TRBD1 (5 bases). V lost 6 bases and J 1 base, leaving 10 bases between the germline ends. Looked up from germline, CDR1 is SEHNR and CDR2 is FQNEAQ (reference sequence). This CDR3 is built from 15 residues. In DNA, the CDR3 is TGTGCCAGCAGTCAAAGGGGTTCTGGGGCCAACGTCCTGACTTTC. This gives the protein CASSQRGSGANVLTF. Variable domain in full (rest from reference TRBV7-9 and TRBJ2-6): DTGVSQNPRHKITKRGQNVTFRCDPISEHNRLYWYRQTLGQGPEFLTYFQNEAQLEKSRLLSDRFSAERPKGSFSTLEIQRTEQGDSAMYLCASSQRGSGANVLTFGAGSRLTVL.

V is TRBV30 and J is TRBJ1-2; 7 positions match TRBD1. CDR3 length: 13 amino acids. V dropped 1 base and J dropped 6; count of bases not matched to a gene: 5. Germline V CDR1 and CDR2: GTSNPN, SVGIG (reference sequence). The CDR3 DNA reads as TGTGCCTGGAGTGGCGGGACAGATCATGGCTACACCTTC. Residues: CAWSGGTDHGYTF.

This clone was seen a single time. CDR3 amino acids: CASSHPGVSTEAFF. DNA for the CDR3: TGCGCCAGCAGCCACCCCGGAGTTAGCACTGAAGCTTTCTTT. The gene calls are TRBV4-1 and TRBJ1-1; no clear D. CDR3 length: 14 residues. Trimming cost V 3 bases and J 4 bases, with 12 bases left between them. Germline CDR1 is MGHRA and CDR2 is YSYEKL.

The CDR3 bases are TGCAGCGCCTTTCAGGGTCCGGAAAAACTGTTTTTT. The encoded protein is CSAFQGPEKLFF. The gene calls are TRBV29-1 and TRBJ1-4; D is perhaps TRBD1 (5 bases). The CDR3 consists of 12 residues. Trimming cost V 7 bases and J 8 bases, with 14 bases left between them. CDR1 SQVTM and CDR2 ANQGSEA come from the germline V gene. Full variable domain (rest looked up from reference TRBV29-1 and TRBJ1-4): SAVISQKPSRDICQRGTSLTIQCQVDSQVTMMFWYRQQPGQSLTLIATANQGSEATYESGFVIDKFPISRPNLTFSTLTVSNMSPEDSSIYLCSAFQGPEKLFFGSGTQLSVL.

The V call is TRBV29-1, the J call TRBJ1-2; D unresolved. Germline V CDR1 and CDR2: SQVTM, ANQGSEA. V lost 4 bases, J lost 8 bases, and 17 bases lay in between. CDR3 size: 13 residues. CDR3 sequence (DNA): TGCAGCGTTGCTCGAGGACTTACGGGGGGCTACACCTTC. Translating it yields CSVARGLTGGYTF.

The chain recombines TRBV2 with TRBJ1-4, with 7 nucleotides matching TRBD1. This CDR3 has 14 residues. Germline loops: CDR1 SNHLY, CDR2 FYNNEI. The junction had 8 bases not matched to a gene; V was cut back by 3 bases and J by 10 bases. The CDR3 DNA is TGTGCCAGCAGTGAGATCGAAGGGACAGTAAAACTGTTTTTT. Translated, it gives CASSEIEGTVKLFF.

V is TRBV7-8 and J is TRBJ1-6; 7 positions match TRBD1. The CDR3 spans 19 residues. Germline CDR1 is SGHVS and CDR2 is FQNEAQ. Losses at the gene ends were 5 bases for V and 0 bases for J; bases not matched to a gene: 13. The CDR3 region is CASSGPPEDRSSYNSPLHF. The CDR3 region has the DNA TGTGCCAGCAGCGGCCCTCCTGAGGACAGGAGCTCCTATAATTCACCCCTCCACTTT.